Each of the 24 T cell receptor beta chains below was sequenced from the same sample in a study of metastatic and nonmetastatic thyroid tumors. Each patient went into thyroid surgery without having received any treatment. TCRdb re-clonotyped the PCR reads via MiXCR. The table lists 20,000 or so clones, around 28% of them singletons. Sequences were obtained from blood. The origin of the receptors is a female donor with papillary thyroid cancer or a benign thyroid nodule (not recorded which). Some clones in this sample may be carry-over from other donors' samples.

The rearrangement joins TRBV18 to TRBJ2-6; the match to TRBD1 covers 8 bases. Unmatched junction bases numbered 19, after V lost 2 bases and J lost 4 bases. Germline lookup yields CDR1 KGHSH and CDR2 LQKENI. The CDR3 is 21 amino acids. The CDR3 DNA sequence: TGTGCCAGCTCACCAATTACTCTGTCAGGGGGCCCCAGAGCCGGGGCCAACGTCCTGACTTTC. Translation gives CASSPITLSGGPRAGANVLTF.

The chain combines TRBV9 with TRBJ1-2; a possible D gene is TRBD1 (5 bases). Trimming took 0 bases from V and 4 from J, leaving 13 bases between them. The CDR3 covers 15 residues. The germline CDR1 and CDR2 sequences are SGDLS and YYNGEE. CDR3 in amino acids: CASSVGRGGLYGYTF. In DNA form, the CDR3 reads TGTGCCAGCAGCGTAGGGCGGGGCGGCCTCTATGGCTACACCTTC.

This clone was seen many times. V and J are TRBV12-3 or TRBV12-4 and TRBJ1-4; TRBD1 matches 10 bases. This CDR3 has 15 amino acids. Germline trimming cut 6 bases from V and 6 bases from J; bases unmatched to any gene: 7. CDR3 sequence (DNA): TGTGCCAGCAGCCGACAGGGGGCTCTTTATGAAAAACTGTTTTTT. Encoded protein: CASSRQGALYEKLFF.

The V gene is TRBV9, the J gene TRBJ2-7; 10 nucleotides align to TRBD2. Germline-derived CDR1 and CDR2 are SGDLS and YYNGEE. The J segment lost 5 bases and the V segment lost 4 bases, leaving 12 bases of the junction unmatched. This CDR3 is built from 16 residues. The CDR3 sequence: CASSSGLVTSGDEQYF. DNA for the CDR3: TGTGCCAGCAGCTCGGGACTAGTTACTAGCGGGGACGAGCAGTACTTC.

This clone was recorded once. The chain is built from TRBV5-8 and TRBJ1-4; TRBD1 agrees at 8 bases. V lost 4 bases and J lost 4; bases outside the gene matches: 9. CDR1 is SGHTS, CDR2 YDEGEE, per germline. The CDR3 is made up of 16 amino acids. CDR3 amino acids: CASSPPGTGYNEKLFF. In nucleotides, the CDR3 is TGTGCCAGCAGCCCGCCGGGGACAGGATATAATGAAAAACTGTTTTTT.

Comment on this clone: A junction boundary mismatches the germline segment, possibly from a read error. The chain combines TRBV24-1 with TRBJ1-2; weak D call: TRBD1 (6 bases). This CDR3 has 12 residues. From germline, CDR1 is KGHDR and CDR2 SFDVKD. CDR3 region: CATSTIGQGYTF. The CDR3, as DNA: TGTGCAACCAGTACCATCGGACAGGGCTACACCTTC.

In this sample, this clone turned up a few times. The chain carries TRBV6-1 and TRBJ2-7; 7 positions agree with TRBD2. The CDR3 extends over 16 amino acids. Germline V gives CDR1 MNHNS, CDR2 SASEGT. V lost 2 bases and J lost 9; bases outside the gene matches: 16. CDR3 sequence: CASSEPENWGGYRQYF. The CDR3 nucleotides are TGTGCCAGCAGTGAACCGGAAAATTGGGGGGGGTACAGGCAGTACTTC.

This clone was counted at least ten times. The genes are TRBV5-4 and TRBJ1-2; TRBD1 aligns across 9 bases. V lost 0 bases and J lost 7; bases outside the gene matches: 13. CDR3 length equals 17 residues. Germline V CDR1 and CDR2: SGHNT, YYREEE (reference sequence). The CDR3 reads CASSLAPGQGFVGGYTF. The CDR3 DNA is TGTGCCAGCAGCTTGGCACCGGGACAGGGTTTCGTTGGTGGCTACACCTTC.

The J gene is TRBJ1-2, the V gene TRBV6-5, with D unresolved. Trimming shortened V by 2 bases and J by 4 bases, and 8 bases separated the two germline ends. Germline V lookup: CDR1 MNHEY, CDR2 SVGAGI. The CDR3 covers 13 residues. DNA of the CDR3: TGTGCCAGCAGTTACGGGCAGTTCTATGGCTACACCTTC. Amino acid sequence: CASSYGQFYGYTF.

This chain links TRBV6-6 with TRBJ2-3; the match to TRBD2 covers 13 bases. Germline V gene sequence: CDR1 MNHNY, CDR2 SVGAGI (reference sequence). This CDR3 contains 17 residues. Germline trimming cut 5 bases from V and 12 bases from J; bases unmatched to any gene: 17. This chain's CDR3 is CASSRTSGGAQRGAQYF. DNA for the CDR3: TGTGCCAGCAGTCGGACTAGCGGGGGCGCGCAAAGGGGAGCACAGTATTTT.

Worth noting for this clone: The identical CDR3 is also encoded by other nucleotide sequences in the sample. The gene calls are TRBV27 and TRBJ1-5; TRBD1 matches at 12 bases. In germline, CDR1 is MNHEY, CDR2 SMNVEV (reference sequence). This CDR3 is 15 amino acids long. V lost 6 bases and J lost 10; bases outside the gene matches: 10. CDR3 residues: CASRGTGGAMVPQHF. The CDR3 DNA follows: TGTGCCAGCAGGGGGACAGGGGGCGCTATGGTACCCCAGCATTTT.

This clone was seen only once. The CDR3 region is CASSLRRLAGYEQYF. The CDR3, as DNA: TGTGCCAGCAGCTTAAGGAGACTAGCGGGCTACGAGCAGTACTTC. V is TRBV11-1 and J is TRBJ2-7; 10 bases align to TRBD2. V was pared by 2 bases and J by 3 bases, with 4 bases of the junction left unmatched. The CDR3 is made up of 15 amino acids. Germline V lookup: CDR1 SGHAT, CDR2 FQDESV (reference sequence).

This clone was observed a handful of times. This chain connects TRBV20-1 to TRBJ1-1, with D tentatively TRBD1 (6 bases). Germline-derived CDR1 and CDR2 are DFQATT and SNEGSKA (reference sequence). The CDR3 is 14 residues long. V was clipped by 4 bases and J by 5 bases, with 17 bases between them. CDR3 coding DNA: TGCAGTGCTAAATATCCAGGGGTTGGGACTGAAGCTTTCTTT. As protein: CSAKYPGVGTEAFF.

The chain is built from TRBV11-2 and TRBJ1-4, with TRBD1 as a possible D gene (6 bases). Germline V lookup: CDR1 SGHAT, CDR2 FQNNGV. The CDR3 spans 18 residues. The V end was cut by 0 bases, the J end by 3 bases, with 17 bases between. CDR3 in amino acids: CASSLDRGAPRPNEKLFF. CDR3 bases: TGTGCCAGCAGCTTAGATCGGGGGGCGCCGCGGCCTAATGAAAAACTGTTTTTT.

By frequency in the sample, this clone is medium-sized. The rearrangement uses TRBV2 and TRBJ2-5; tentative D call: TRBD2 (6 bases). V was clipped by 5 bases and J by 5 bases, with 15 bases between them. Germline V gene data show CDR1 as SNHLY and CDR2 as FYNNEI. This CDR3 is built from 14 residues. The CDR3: CASSRDSAGETQYF. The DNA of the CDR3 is TGTGCCAGCAGTCGGGACTCGGCCGGGGAGACCCAGTACTTC.

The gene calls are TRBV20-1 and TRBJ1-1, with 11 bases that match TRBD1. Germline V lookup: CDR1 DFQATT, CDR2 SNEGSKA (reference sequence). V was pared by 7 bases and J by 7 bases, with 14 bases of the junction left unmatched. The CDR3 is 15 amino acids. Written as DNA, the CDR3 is TGCAGTGTTGGTGGGACAGGGGGATTTTTAGGTGAAGCTTTCTTT. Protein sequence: CSVGGTGGFLGEAFF.

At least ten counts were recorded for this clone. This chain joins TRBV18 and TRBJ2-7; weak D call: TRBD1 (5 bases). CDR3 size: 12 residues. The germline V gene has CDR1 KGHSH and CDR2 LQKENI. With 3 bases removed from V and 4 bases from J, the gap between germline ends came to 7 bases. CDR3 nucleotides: TGTGCCAGCTCACCGAACAGGTACGAGCAGTACTTC. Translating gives CASSPNRYEQYF.

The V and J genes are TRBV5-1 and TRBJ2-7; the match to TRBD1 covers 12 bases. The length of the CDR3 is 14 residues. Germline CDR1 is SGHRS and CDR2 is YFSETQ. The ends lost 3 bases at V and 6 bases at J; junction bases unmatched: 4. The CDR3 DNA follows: TGCGCCAGCAGCTCGGGGACAGGGGGCGGCGAGCAGTACTTC. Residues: CASSSGTGGGEQYF.

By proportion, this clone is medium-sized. In DNA form, the CDR3 reads TGTGCCAGCAGTTACACGGACGACACCGGGGAGCTGTTTTTT. Amino acids: CASSYTDDTGELFF. This chain connects TRBV6-2 or TRBV6-3 to TRBJ2-2; D is unresolved. The CDR3 runs to 14 residues. The V end was cut by 2 bases, the J end by 3 bases, with 7 bases between. The germline V gene encodes CDR1 MNHEY and CDR2 SVGEGT.

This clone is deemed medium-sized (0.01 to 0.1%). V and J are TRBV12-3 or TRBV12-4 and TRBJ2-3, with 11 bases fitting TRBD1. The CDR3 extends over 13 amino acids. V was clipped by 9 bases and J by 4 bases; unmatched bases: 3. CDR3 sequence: CASWTGGSDTQYF. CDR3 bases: TGTGCCAGTTGGACAGGGGGCTCAGATACGCAGTATTTT.

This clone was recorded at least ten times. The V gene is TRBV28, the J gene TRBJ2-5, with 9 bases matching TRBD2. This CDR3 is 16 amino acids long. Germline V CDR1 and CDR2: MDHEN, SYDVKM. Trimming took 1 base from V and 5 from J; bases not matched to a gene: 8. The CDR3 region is CASSLLYGTSWETQYF. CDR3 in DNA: TGTGCCAGCAGTTTATTATACGGGACTAGCTGGGAGACCCAGTACTTC.

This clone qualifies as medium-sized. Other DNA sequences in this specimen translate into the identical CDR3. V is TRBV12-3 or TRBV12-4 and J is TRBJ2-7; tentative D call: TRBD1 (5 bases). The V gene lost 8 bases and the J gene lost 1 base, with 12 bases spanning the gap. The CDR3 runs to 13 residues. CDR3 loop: CASRGAGSYEQYF. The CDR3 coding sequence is TGTGCCAGCCGTGGGGCTGGGTCCTACGAGCAGTACTTC.

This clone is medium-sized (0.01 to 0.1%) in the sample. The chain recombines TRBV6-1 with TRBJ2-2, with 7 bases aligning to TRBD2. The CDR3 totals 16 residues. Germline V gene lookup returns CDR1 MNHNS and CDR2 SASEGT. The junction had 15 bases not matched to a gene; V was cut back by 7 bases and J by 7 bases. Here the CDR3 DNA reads TGTGCCAGCACTCTGAAGGTTGCGGGAGAGGACGGGGAGCTGTTTTTT. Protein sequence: CASTLKVAGEDGELFF.

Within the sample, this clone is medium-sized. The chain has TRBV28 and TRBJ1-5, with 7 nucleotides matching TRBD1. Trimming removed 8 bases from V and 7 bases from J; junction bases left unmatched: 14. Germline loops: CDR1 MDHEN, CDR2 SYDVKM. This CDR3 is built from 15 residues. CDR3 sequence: CASLAGRGFGQPQHF. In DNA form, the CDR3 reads TGTGCCAGCCTCGCCGGCAGGGGGTTCGGACAGCCCCAGCATTTT.